The 15 T cell receptor beta chains reported below all come from one sample, sequenced in a study of T-cell memory formation after mild COVID-19. TCRdb itself ran the 5' RACE reads through MiXCR, one entry per CDR3 protein. The sample has 150,000 to 200,000 distinct CDR3 sequences; more than 12% are singletons. The sample consisted of PBMCs or a T cell subset sorted from them (not recorded which). These TCRs come from an adult woman who had mild COVID-19 (a few samples of this study predate the infection). Cell type and time point are not known.

This sequence joins TRBV7-9 and TRBJ1-1; D uncertain. V was shortened by 4 bases and J by 1 base, with 16 bases between the two germline ends. This CDR3 comprises 16 residues. CDR1 is SEHNR, CDR2 FQNEAQ, per germline (reference sequence). The DNA for the CDR3 is TGTGCCAGCAGCTCCTTCCTTGGCACCTCGAACACTGAAGCTTTCTTT. Translated: CASSSFLGTSNTEAFF. The full variable domain, rest sourced from reference TRBV7-9 and TRBJ1-1, is DTGVSQNPRHKITKRGQNVTFRCDPISEHNRLYWYRQTLGQGPEFLTYFQNEAQLEKSRLLSDRFSAERPKGSFSTLEIQRTEQGDSAMYLCASSSFLGTSNTEAFFGQGTRLTVV.

This sequence joins TRBV4-1 and TRBJ2-3, with 9 positions matching TRBD2. CDR3 size: 15 residues. The V gene end was trimmed by 4 bases and the J gene end by 8 bases; junction bases not matched to a gene: 10. The germline gives CDR1 MGHRA, CDR2 YSYEKL. CDR3 sequence reads: CASSPLGGGAVTQYF. The CDR3 bases are TGCGCCAGCAGCCCTCTGGGCGGGGGGGCCGTTACGCAGTATTTT.

In DNA form, the CDR3 reads TGCAGCCAACGGACAGGGTTTGGGAAGCAGTATTTT. Translated: CSQRTGFGKQYF. The V call is TRBV29-1, the J call TRBJ2-3, with TRBD1 matching over 8 bases. The trim removed 8 bases at V and 11 bases at J, leaving 12 bases unmatched. This CDR3 spans 12 amino acids. CDR1 SQVTM and CDR2 ANQGSEA come from the germline V gene.

Here the CDR3 DNA reads TGTGCCAGCAGCTTAGATGCGTGGGGACTAGCGGGAAGGAGAACAGATACGCAGTATTTT. This codes for CASSLDAWGLAGRRTDTQYF. The chain uses TRBV11-2 and TRBJ2-3; 13 bases align to TRBD2. From germline, CDR1 is SGHAT and CDR2 FQNNGV. The CDR3 length is 20 residues. Trimming removed 0 bases from V and 3 bases from J; junction bases left unmatched: 12.

This clonotype came up a few times. This chain links TRBV29-1 with TRBJ2-1; D possibly corresponds to TRBD2 (6 bases). Deletions cut 3 bases from V and 4 bases from J, with 13 bases between. CDR1 is SQVTM, CDR2 ANQGSEA, per germline. The CDR3 totals 14 residues. DNA of the CDR3: TGCAGCGTTGAGGGAGCGGGCTTTTACAATGAGCAGTTCTTC. This translates into CSVEGAGFYNEQFF.

The chain couples TRBV20-1 to TRBJ2-1; 9 bases are a match to TRBD2. Germline V gene lookup returns CDR1 DFQATT and CDR2 SNEGSKA (reference sequence). Trimming took 4 bases from V and 7 from J; bases not matched to a gene: 11. The CDR3 covers 15 residues. The CDR3 region is CSATPGRGLANEQFF. The CDR3 DNA sequence: TGCAGTGCTACCCCTGGAAGGGGACTAGCTAATGAGCAGTTCTTC.

The genes are TRBV10-3 and TRBJ1-2; 8 bases agree with TRBD1. With 0 bases clipped from V and 7 bases from J, the junction kept 7 bases outside the gene matches. Germline CDR1 ENHRY, CDR2 SYGVKD. The CDR3 totals 15 residues. The CDR3, as DNA: TGTGCCATCAGTGAGTCCGACAGGGGAACTATTGGCTACACCTTC. Translated: CAISESDRGTIGYTF.

At least ten counts were recorded for this clonotype. This chain joins TRBV6-6 and TRBJ2-1; the D is unclear. V lost 2 bases, J lost 6 bases, and 5 bases lay in between. Germline V gene sequence: CDR1 MNHNY, CDR2 SVGAGI (reference sequence). CDR3 length: 12 residues. The CDR3: CASSYGRNEQFF. CDR3 bases: TGTGCCAGCAGTTACGGACGCAATGAGCAGTTCTTC.

For this clonotype: This could be a read error, since a much larger clone is one nucleotide away. The chain couples TRBV12-3 or TRBV12-4 to TRBJ2-1; 12 nucleotides align to TRBD2. The J segment lost 8 bases and the V segment lost 6 bases, leaving 8 bases of the junction unmatched. The CDR3 is 15 residues long. CDR3 DNA: TGTGCCAGCAGCCCCTGGACTAGCGGGAATCATGAGCAGTTCTTC. It specifies CASSPWTSGNHEQFF.

The V gene is TRBV7-8, the J gene TRBJ2-5, with D possibly matching TRBD2 (7 bases). The CDR3 is made up of 15 amino acids. Germline CDR1 reads SGHVS; CDR2 reads FQNEAQ. Trimming stripped 5 bases from V and 4 bases from J, with 17 bases between. CDR3 sequence: CASSGGAGTRETQYF. The CDR3 DNA reads TGTGCCAGCAGCGGGGGAGCGGGGACAAGAGAGACCCAGTACTTC.

This clonotype was observed a few times. V gene TRBV7-6 combines with J gene TRBJ2-1, with TRBD2 matching 13 bases. The V gene end was trimmed by 2 bases and the J gene end by 5 bases; junction bases not matched to a gene: 3. Germline CDR1 reads SGHVS; CDR2 reads FNYEAQ. The CDR3 runs 16 residues. In DNA, the CDR3 is TGTGCCAGCAGCTTAATTGGGACTAGCGGGAACAATGAGCAGTTCTTC. It is translated as CASSLIGTSGNNEQFF.

This rearrangement joins TRBV3-1 to TRBJ1-1; D is possibly TRBD1 (6 bases). The germline V gene has CDR1 LGHDT and CDR2 YNNKEL (reference sequence). This CDR3 contains 17 residues. With 0 bases removed from V and 10 bases from J, the gap between germline ends came to 24 bases. The CDR3 spells CASSQDSRDSTEGGAFF. CDR3 DNA sequence: TGTGCCAGCAGCCAAGATTCGCGGGACTCAACTGAGGGGGGAGCTTTCTTT. Variable domain in full (rest from reference TRBV3-1 and TRBJ1-1): DTAVSQTPKYLVTQMGNDKSIKCEQNLGHDTMYWYKQDSKKFLKIMFSYNNKELIINETVPNRFSPKSPDKAHLNLHINSLELGDSAVYFCASSQDSRDSTEGGAFFGQGTRLTVV.

This clonotype was picked up a small number of times. CDR3 DNA: TGTGCCAGCAGCCGAAGTGCCCCAGAGGAAGCTTTCTTT. Its protein is CASSRSAPEEAFF. V usage is TRBV7-9 and J usage is TRBJ1-1; no reliable D call. This CDR3 spans 13 amino acids. Trimming shortened V by 5 bases and J by 8 bases, and 15 bases separated the two germline ends. The V gene's germline CDR1 is SEHNR and CDR2 FQNEAQ (reference sequence).

The chain joins TRBV7-9 to TRBJ2-7; no clear D. Germline CDR1 is SEHNR and CDR2 is FQNEAQ (reference sequence). The V end was cut by 5 bases, the J end by 7 bases, with 9 bases between. The CDR3 has 11 amino acids. In nucleotides, the CDR3 is TGTGCCAGCAGCCCCGCTCAGGAGCAGTACTTC. Protein: CASSPAQEQYF.

The chain recombines TRBV9 with TRBJ2-1, with 13 positions matching TRBD2. Germline loops: CDR1 SGDLS, CDR2 YYNGEE. The CDR3 consists of 15 residues. J gave up 7 bases and V 4 bases, and 5 bases lay outside the gene matches. CDR3 loop: CASSILAGGPNEQFF. The CDR3 region has the DNA TGTGCCAGCAGCATACTAGCGGGAGGGCCAAATGAGCAGTTCTTC.